This TCR beta chain was profiled in a study of CD8 T cells in ankylosing spondylitis. Germline CDR1 is DFQATT and CDR2 is SNEGSKA (reference sequence). This CDR3 has 14 amino acids. V shed 3 bases and J shed 7 bases, with 16 bases lying between them. TCRdb reprocessed the 5' RACE reads with MiXCR, giving one entry per CDR3 protein. The data show around 210,000 distinct CDR3 sequences, with approximately 7.6% seen just once and around 4.9% held by the top ten. This clonotype was seen many times. V and J are TRBV20-1 and TRBJ2-1; D might be TRBD2 (6 bases). Sequenced: blood, either unsorted or a sorted T cell fraction (not recorded which). The TCR was taken from a female donor with ankylosing spondylitis or in good health (not recorded which). Written as DNA, the CDR3 is TGCAGTGCTAGGGGGGAGCGGAGGGGTAATGAGCAGTTCTTC. Translation gives CSARGERRGNEQFF.